This T cell receptor beta chain came from a study of blood T cell repertoires in COVID-19. CDR1 is SGHTA and CDR2 is FQGNSA in the germline V gene. Trimming cost V 1 base and J 0 bases; bases outside gene matches: 5. The CDR3 runs 16 residues. Repertoires were generated with immunoSEQ multiplex PCR, while TCRdb's copy carries only in-frame clones and drops some. The sample carries 250,000 to 300,000 clones, about 90% recorded once. The rearrangement links TRBV7-2 to TRBJ2-7, with 8 bases that match TRBD2. The sample consisted of peripheral blood. This receptor was obtained from a woman aged 55-69 years with COVID-19, enrolled during active disease. CDR3 nucleotides: TGTGCCAGCAGCTTAGGACCGGGGGGGGCCTCCTACGAGCAGTACTTC. It is translated as CASSLGPGGASYEQYF.